This T cell receptor beta chain was captured in a study of T cell repertoires in cytomegalovirus infection. Study details: The authors relied on CMV epitopes, both recently identified HLA-C-restricted and well-studied HLA-B-restricted. Public signatures in TCR beta pointed to CMV infection and matching HLA type.

In its sample, this clonotype was seen many times. Its target is unknown. TCRdb redid the calling of the reads with MiXCR, one entry per CDR3 protein. The profile covers 680,000 or so distinct CDR3 sequences, with approximately 33% appearing a single time and 18% taken by the ten largest. This CDR3 contains 13 residues. V was pared by 6 bases and J by 0 bases, with 8 bases between. Germline V CDR1 and CDR2: SGHTA, FQGNSA. The chain couples TRBV7-2 to TRBJ1-1, with D uncertain. The sequencing here drew on cultured PBMCs, taken from culture after CMV antigen stimulation. The source of this sequence is a human donor in good health (CMV status not recorded). Some clones in this sample may be carry-over from other donors' samples. CDR3 sequence reads: CASRSQLNTEAFF. In DNA form, the CDR3 reads TGTGCCAGCAGATCACAGTTGAACACTGAAGCTTTCTTT. Using reference TRBV7-2 and TRBJ1-1 for the parts outside the CDR3, the full variable domain is GAGVSQSPSNKVTEKGKDVELRCDPISGHTALYWYRQSLGQGLEFLIYFQGNSAPDKSGLPSDRFSAERTGGSVSTLTIQRTQQEDSAVYLCASRSQLNTEAFFGQGTRLTVV.